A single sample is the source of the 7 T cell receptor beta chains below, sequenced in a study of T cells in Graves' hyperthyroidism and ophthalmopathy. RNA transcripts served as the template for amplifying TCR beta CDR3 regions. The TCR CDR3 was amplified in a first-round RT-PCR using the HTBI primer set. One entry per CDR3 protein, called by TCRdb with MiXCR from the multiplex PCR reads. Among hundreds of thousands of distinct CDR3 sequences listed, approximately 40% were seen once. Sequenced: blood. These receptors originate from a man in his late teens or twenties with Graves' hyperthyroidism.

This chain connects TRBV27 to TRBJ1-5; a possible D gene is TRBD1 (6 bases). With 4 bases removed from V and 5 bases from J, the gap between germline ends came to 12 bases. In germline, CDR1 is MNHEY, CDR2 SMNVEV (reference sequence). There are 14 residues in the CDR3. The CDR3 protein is CASSSDRRDQPQHF. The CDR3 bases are TGTGCCAGCAGTTCCGACAGGAGGGATCAGCCCCAGCATTTT.

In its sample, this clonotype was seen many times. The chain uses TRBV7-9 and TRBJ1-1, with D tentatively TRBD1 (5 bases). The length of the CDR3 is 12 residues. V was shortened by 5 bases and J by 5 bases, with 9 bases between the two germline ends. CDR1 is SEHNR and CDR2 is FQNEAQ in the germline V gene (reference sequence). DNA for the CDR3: TGTGCCAGCAGCATAGACAGAACTGAAGCTTTCTTT. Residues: CASSIDRTEAFF.

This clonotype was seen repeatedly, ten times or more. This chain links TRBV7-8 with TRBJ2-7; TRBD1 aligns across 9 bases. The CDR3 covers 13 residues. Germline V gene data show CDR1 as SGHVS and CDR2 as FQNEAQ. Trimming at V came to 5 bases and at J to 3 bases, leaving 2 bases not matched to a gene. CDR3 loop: CASSGTGYYEQYF. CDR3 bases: TGTGCCAGCAGCGGGACAGGGTACTACGAGCAGTACTTC. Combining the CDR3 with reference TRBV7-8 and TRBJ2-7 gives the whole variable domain GAGVSQSPRYKVAKRGQDVALRCDPISGHVSLFWYQQALGQGPEFLTYFQNEAQLDKSGLPSDRFFAERPEGSVSTLKIQRTQQEDSAVYLCASSGTGYYEQYFGPGTRLTVT.

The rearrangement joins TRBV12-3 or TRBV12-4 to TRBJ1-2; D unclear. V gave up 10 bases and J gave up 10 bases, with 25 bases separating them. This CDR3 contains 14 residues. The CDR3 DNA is TGTGCCATCCAACCCCGGGCAGGAAGTTCCTACTACACCTTC. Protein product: CAIQPRAGSSYYTF.

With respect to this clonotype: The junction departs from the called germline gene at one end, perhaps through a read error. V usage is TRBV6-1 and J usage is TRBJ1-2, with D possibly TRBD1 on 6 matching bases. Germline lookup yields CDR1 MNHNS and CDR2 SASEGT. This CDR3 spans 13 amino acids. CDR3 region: CAGRPQGHYGYTF. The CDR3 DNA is TGTGCCGGCAGACCACAGGGACACTATGGCTACACCTTC.

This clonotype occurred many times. The CDR3 DNA reads as TGTGCCACCAGCGAAACATCCCGGGAGTTCACTGAAGCTTTCTTT. It specifies CATSETSREFTEAFF. The genes are TRBV15 and TRBJ1-1; D remains ambiguous. Germline CDR1 and CDR2: LNHNV and YYDKDF (reference sequence). V lost 5 bases, J lost 4 bases, and 17 bases lay in between. The CDR3 covers 15 residues.

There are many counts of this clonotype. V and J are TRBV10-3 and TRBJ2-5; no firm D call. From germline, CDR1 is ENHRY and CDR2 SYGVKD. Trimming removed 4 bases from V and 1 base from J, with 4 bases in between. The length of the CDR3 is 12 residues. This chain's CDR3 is CAISGFQETQYF. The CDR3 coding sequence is TGTGCCATCAGTGGGTTCCAAGAGACCCAGTACTTC.